Listed below are T cell receptor beta chains from one sample, sequenced in a study of cytomegalovirus exposure and HLA in healthy donors. Using immunoSEQ multiplex PCR, the repertoire was profiled, and TCRdb retains in-frame clones only, with some absent. The sample holds some 120,000 clones, roughly 63% seen once. Sequencing used PBMCs. These TCRs come from a young man in good health and CMV-seropositive. The CDR3 runs from the conserved cysteine through the conserved F or W. Fields, in order: CDR3 length, V gene, D gene, J gene, clone size, CDR3 DNA, CDR3 protein. A D gene is named only where the DNA matches it firmly. Rows may omit the clone size; those that give it use once, few, many or a size class.

length: 13; V: TRBV7-2; D: NA; J: TRBJ2-7; size: few; DNA: TGTGCCAGCAGCTTACAGGAATATGCCGAGCAGTACTTC; CDR3: CASSLQEYAEQYF
length: 16; V: TRBV4-3; D: NA; J: TRBJ1-6; size: NA; DNA: TGCGCCAGCAGCCAAGCACACAGCTCCTATAATTCACCCCTCCACTTT; CDR3: CASSQAHSSYNSPLHF
length: 15; V: TRBV28; D: TRBD1; J: TRBJ2-3; size: NA; DNA: TGTGCCAGCAGGATCGGGACAGAGTACACAGATACGCAGTATTTT; CDR3: CASRIGTEYTDTQYF
length: 16; V: TRBV7-3; D: TRBD1; J: TRBJ2-2; size: NA; DNA: TGTGCCAGCAGCTTAGCCGGGACAGGGTATTACGGGGAGCTGTTTTTT; CDR3: CASSLAGTGYYGELFF
length: 19; V: TRBV7-3; D: TRBD1; J: TRBJ2-6; size: NA; DNA: TGTGCCAGCAGCACGAGAACCCGGGACAGGGAATCTGGGGCCAACGTCCTGACTTTC; CDR3: CASSTRTRDRESGANVLTF
length: 13; V: TRBV29-1; D: NA; J: TRBJ1-3; size: NA; DNA: TGCAGCGGCTTGCTCTCGAGGTCGCACACCATATATTTT; CDR3: CSGLLSRSHTIYF
length: 14; V: TRBV9; D: NA; J: TRBJ2-7; size: few; DNA: TGTGCCAGCAGCGTAGGGGGGCAATCCTACGAGCAGTACTTC; CDR3: CASSVGGQSYEQYF
length: 13; V: TRBV9; D: NA; J: TRBJ1-3; size: NA; DNA: TGTGCCAGCAGCCCAACTCTGGGAAACACCATATATTTT; CDR3: CASSPTLGNTIYF
length: 17; V: TRBV7-8; D: TRBD2; J: TRBJ2-2; size: NA; DNA: TGTGCCAGCAGCTCCTCACTAGCGGGAGCCTTTACCGGGGAGCTGTTTTTT; CDR3: CASSSSLAGAFTGELFF
length: 15; V: TRBV7-3; D: NA; J: TRBJ2-3; size: NA; DNA: TGTGCCAGCAGCAGAGACAGGGACTCCTTGGATACGCAGTATTTT; CDR3: CASSRDRDSLDTQYF
length: 17; V: TRBV4-1; D: TRBD2; J: TRBJ2-7; size: NA; DNA: TGCGCCAGCAGCCAAGTCGCGTTAATCGGGAGGTCCTACGAGCAGTACTTC; CDR3: CASSQVALIGRSYEQYF
length: 14; V: TRBV10-3; D: NA; J: TRBJ2-7; size: NA; DNA: TGTGCCATCAGTCGTAGGGGAAGTGCCTACGAGCAGTACTTC; CDR3: CAISRRGSAYEQYF
length: 12; V: TRBV6-5; D: NA; J: TRBJ2-3; size: NA; DNA: TGTGCCACCTCCCCCGGGGGAGATACGCAGTATTTT; CDR3: CATSPGGDTQYF
length: 15; V: TRBV9; D: NA; J: TRBJ1-5; size: NA; DNA: TGTGCCAGCAGCGTAGGGCTCGGAGGGCATCAGCCCCAGCATTTT; CDR3: CASSVGLGGHQPQHF
length: 13; V: TRBV28; D: TRBD1; J: TRBJ2-2; size: NA; DNA: TGTGCCATCAAAGGGACAGTCACCGGGGAGCTGTTTTTT; CDR3: CAIKGTVTGELFF
length: 16; V: TRBV28; D: NA; J: TRBJ2-1; size: NA; DNA: TGTGCCAGCAGTCCCCTCCCTTGGGCCATCTACAATGAGCAGTTCTTC; CDR3: CASSPLPWAIYNEQFF
length: 15; V: TRBV2; D: TRBD1; J: TRBJ2-7; size: NA; DNA: TGTGCCAGCAGGCAAAAGACAGGGGGATCCTACGAGCAGTACTTC; CDR3: CASRQKTGGSYEQYF
length: 13; V: TRBV9; D: NA; J: TRBJ1-1; size: few; DNA: TGTGCCAGCAGCGTAGAACGCCAGACTGAAGCTTTCTTT; CDR3: CASSVERQTEAFF
length: 14; V: TRBV28; D: TRBD1; J: TRBJ2-7; size: NA; DNA: TGTGCCAGCAGTTTGAGGGTCCAGGGGGACCGGCAGTACTTC; CDR3: CASSLRVQGDRQYF
length: 16; V: TRBV4-1; D: TRBD1; J: TRBJ1-4; size: NA; DNA: TGCGCCAGCAGCCAGGGCAGCGGGACAGGGTGGGAAAAACTGTTTTTT; CDR3: CASSQGSGTGWEKLFF
length: 13; V: TRBV13; D: NA; J: TRBJ1-2; size: NA; DNA: TGTGCCAGCAGCCACCACAGAAACTATGGCTACACCTTC; CDR3: CASSHHRNYGYTF
length: 14; V: TRBV19; D: NA; J: TRBJ2-7; size: NA; DNA: TGTGCCAGTAGTCGGACTTATAGCAGCCACGAGCAGTACTTC; CDR3: CASSRTYSSHEQYF
length: 14; V: TRBV6-4; D: TRBD1; J: TRBJ2-2; size: NA; DNA: TGTGCCATCCCGGGACAGGCGAACACCGGGGAGCTGTTTTTT; CDR3: CAIPGQANTGELFF
length: 13; V: TRBV7-3; D: NA; J: TRBJ2-7; size: few; DNA: TGTGCCAGCAGCTTCGGTCCCTCCTACGAGCAGTACTTC; CDR3: CASSFGPSYEQYF
length: 20; V: TRBV5-1; D: NA; J: TRBJ2-1; size: NA; DNA: TGCGCCAGCAGCTTGGGCCTTCTACCGGGACTGGGGACCCGGGGCGATGAGCAGTTCTTC; CDR3: CASSLGLLPGLGTRGDEQFF
length: 16; V: TRBV6-1; D: NA; J: TRBJ2-1; size: NA; DNA: TGTGCCAGCAGTGAATGGTCAGGGTTCGGCGGGAATCGGCAGTTCTTC; CDR3: CASSEWSGFGGNRQFF
length: 19; V: TRBV5-1; D: TRBD2; J: TRBJ2-1; size: NA; DNA: TGCGCCAGCAGCTTGGCCTTGTTGGGAACTAGCGGGTGTGGCTATGAGCAGTTCTTC; CDR3: CASSLALLGTSGCGYEQFF
length: 16; V: TRBV11-3; D: TRBD2; J: TRBJ2-3; size: NA; DNA: TGTGCCAGCAGCGCCCAACTAGCGGGAGGGCCGGATACGCAGTATTTT; CDR3: CASSAQLAGGPDTQYF
length: 16; V: TRBV10-3; D: TRBD2; J: TRBJ2-3; size: NA; DNA: TGTGCCACCGGGACTAGCGGGAGGGGAAGCACAGATACGCAGTATTTT; CDR3: CATGTSGRGSTDTQYF
length: 16; V: TRBV7-8; D: NA; J: TRBJ2-7; size: few; DNA: TGTGCCAGCAGCTCCGCGGACTACACCTCCATCTACGAGCAGTACTTC; CDR3: CASSSADYTSIYEQYF
length: 14; V: TRBV2; D: TRBD2; J: TRBJ2-5; size: NA; DNA: TGTGCCAGCAGTTGGACTAGTGGTGGCGAGACCCAGTACTTC; CDR3: CASSWTSGGETQYF